This entry features one TCR beta chain sequence. This clone has a single count. Its antigen has not been determined. It has no much larger one-base neighbor in the sample; base qualities were not kept. The immunoSEQ Assay, a bias-controlled multiplex PCR, was used to amplify TCRbeta CDR3 regions from genomic DNA. Per the authors' processing: Within the assay, amplification of reference gene primers was used to estimate how many nucleated cells each sample contained. To quantify the absolute abundance of each unique TCRbeta CDR3 rearrangement, sequence reads were collapsed and filtered. For each sample, productive Simpson clonality was calculated as the square root of Simpson's diversity index across productive rearrangements. Entries here come from immuneACCESS through TCRdb and include only in-frame sequences with V and J called. Some clones fail to appear in such tables; in the studies checked, an unresolved V gene covers under half of the shortfall, and the cause of the remainder is unknown. D and trimming were read from the DNA, whereas the V and J calls and clone size are those reported in that table. The sample yields about 180,000 clones; roughly three quarters were counted once. The ten largest clonotypes hold approximately 10% of the sample.

From its cysteine to its phenylalanine, the CDR3 spans 14 amino acids. Only the CDR3 DNA is retained, 42 bases long and in frame from the first base. CDR1 and CDR2, per the germline V gene, are KGHSH and LQKENI. Trimming accounts for 3 bases at V and 2 bases at J, while the number of junction bases matched to no gene is 3. This entry comes from a study of blood T cell repertoires in COVID-19 (TCRdb year 2020). About the investigation overall: Samples covering the acute and convalescent phases of COVID-19 were provided by collaborators in the United States, Italy and Spain. The prospective study material was composed of cDNA or gDNA derived from T cells, B-cell-depleted T cells, or PBMCs. Subjects who had been exposed to COVID-19, were actively infected with it, or had recovered from it provided the deeply sampled blood TCRbeta repertoires that made up the dataset. The repertoires were released in a freely available public database intended as a resource for research on the immune response to SARS-CoV-2. The samples were drawn from two sources: the first 160 participants of the ongoing ImmuneRACE study, and about 1,300 subjects contributed by 6 global collaborators. The sample metadata nearly always contained a de-identified subject ID, COVID-19 status, age in years and sex. HLA class I and class II types, where available, came from metadata supplied by the sample provider rather than from assay-based typing.

In Seattle, one collaborating source enrolled patients while the infection was active and tracked those patients longitudinally over the course of disease. Collaborating institutions collected whole blood in K2EDTA tubes following their own protocols. For TCRbeta analysis, collaborators shipped samples in one of three forms: frozen whole blood, isolated PBMCs, or DNA extracted from either of those sample types. Paper-wide results and their limitations: The amount of clinical and demographic metadata varied by source and participant and was provided uncurated.

The sequenced sample was peripheral blood. The chain uses TRBV18 and TRBJ2-7; 8 bases in the middle match TRBD1. This TCR was sampled from an elderly woman with COVID-19, enrolled during active disease. The CDR3 loop reads CASSPLDRAYEQYF. The DNA reads TGTGCCAGCTCACCTTTGGACAGGGCCTACGAGCAGTACTTC.